The 30 T cell receptor beta chains given below trace back to one sample, sequenced in a study of OX40 agonist ivuxolimab in advanced cancers. The library was generated by the immunoSEQ multiplex PCR assay. The immuneACCESS repertoire file appears here via TCRdb, limited to in-frame rearrangements. These files lack a portion of the clones; in checked studies, under half of the deficit traces to unresolved V genes, and the cause of the others is not known. In all, the sample holds tens of thousands of clones, and roughly nine tenths of those were seen once. Roughly 1% of the sample belongs to the ten largest clones. The sequenced sample was CD4+ or CD8+ T cells sorted from blood, obtained in a trial of the OX40 agonist ivuxolimab. Receptors were obtained from an adult with an advanced solid tumor such as melanoma, head and neck, liver or kidney cancer.

V usage is TRBV15 and J usage is TRBJ2-5, with D perhaps matching TRBD1 (5 bases). The germline CDR1 and CDR2 sequences are LNHNV and YYDKDF (reference sequence). The CDR3 length is 11 residues. Trimming took 5 bases from V and 11 from J, leaving 12 bases between them. The CDR3 spells CATSGAGIQYF. CDR3 DNA sequence: TGTGCCACCAGCGGAGCAGGGATACAGTACTTC.

The chain combines TRBV6-4 with TRBJ2-2, with no clear D. From germline, CDR1 is MRHNA and CDR2 SNTAGT. CDR3 length: 13 residues. Trimming shortened V by 6 bases and J by 1 base, and 6 bases separated the two germline ends. The CDR3 nucleotides read TGTGCCAGCAGAATAGGGAACACCGGGGAGCTGTTTTTT. It translates to CASRIGNTGELFF.

The J gene is TRBJ2-1, the V gene TRBV13, with 7 bases matching TRBD2. Germline loops: CDR1 PRHDT, CDR2 FYEKMQ (reference sequence). The CDR3 consists of 15 residues. J was trimmed by 8 bases and V by 5 bases; bases with no gene match: 12. The CDR3 loop reads CASSPPREAGHEQFF. In nucleotides, the CDR3 is TGTGCCAGCAGCCCCCCCCGGGAGGCCGGACATGAGCAGTTCTTC.

This clone was observed once. The chain is built from TRBV6-1 and TRBJ2-7; D is uncertain. The CDR3 consists of 12 residues. Trimming pared 4 bases from V and 7 bases from J, leaving 11 bases between. The germline V gene has CDR1 MNHNS and CDR2 SASEGT. DNA for the CDR3: TGTGCCAGCAGTGTACATGCGAGGGAGCAGTACTTC. It specifies CASSVHAREQYF.

This clone came up once. The chain recombines TRBV19 with TRBJ2-6; D may be TRBD1 (5 bases). Between the trimmed V and J ends, which lost 4 bases and 0 bases, there was a span of 16 bases. There are 18 residues in the CDR3. Germline V gene sequence: CDR1 LNHDA, CDR2 SQIVND (reference sequence). CDR3 DNA sequence: TGTGCCAGTAGTACCCCCCAGGGTGGGGTCTCTGGGGCCAACGTCCTGACTTTC. Residues: CASSTPQGGVSGANVLTF. The full variable domain, in which reference TRBV19 and TRBJ2-6 provide the parts outside the CDR3, is DGGITQSPKYLFRKEGQNVTLSCEQNLNHDAMYWYRQDPGQGLRLIYYSQIVNDFQKGDIAEGYSVSREKKESFPLTVTSAQKNPTAFYLCASSTPQGGVSGANVLTFGAGSRLTVL.

The chain recombines TRBV5-6 with TRBJ1-1, with TRBD1 as a possible D gene (5 bases). Germline CDR1 reads SGHDT; CDR2 reads YYEEEE. V was shortened by 4 bases and J by 11 bases, with 18 bases between the two germline ends. The length of the CDR3 is 13 residues. The CDR3 is CASSPRRQGSAFF. The CDR3 nucleotides read TGTGCCAGCAGCCCCCGGCGCCAGGGTAGTGCTTTCTTT. The full variable domain, completed using reference TRBV5-6 and TRBJ1-1, is DAGVTQSPTHLIKTRGQQVTLRCSPKSGHDTVSWYQQALGQGPQFIFQYYEEEERQRGNFPDRFSGHQFPNYSSELNVNALLLGDSALYLCASSPRRQGSAFFGQGTRLTVV.

On this clone: Other DNA variants within this sample encode the same CDR3. The CDR3 bases are TGTGCCAGCAGCTTAAGTGGGGGGTCCTACAATGAGCAGTTCTTC. Translation gives CASSLSGGSYNEQFF. The V gene is TRBV7-3, the J gene TRBJ2-1, with D perhaps TRBD2 (6 bases). V was shortened by 1 base and J by 1 base, with 8 bases between the two germline ends. Germline V lookup: CDR1 SGHTA, CDR2 FQGTGA. This CDR3 has 15 amino acids.

The chain employs TRBV19 and TRBJ1-2, with TRBD1 as a possible D gene (6 bases). Germline V gene lookup returns CDR1 LNHDA and CDR2 SQIVND (reference sequence). The CDR3 totals 14 residues. V was pared by 3 bases and J by 8 bases, with 16 bases between. The CDR3 coding sequence is TGTGCCAGTAGTATGAAGGGAGGGGGGTTCGGCTACACCTTC. Translated: CASSMKGGGFGYTF.

This clone came up once. The chain joins TRBV10-3 to TRBJ2-7; 11 bases match TRBD2. The CDR3 totals 16 residues. The germline V gene has CDR1 ENHRY and CDR2 SYGVKD. Trimming cost V 5 bases and J 0 bases; bases outside gene matches: 6. The CDR3: CAISPGTSGSSYEQYF. Here the CDR3 DNA reads TGTGCCATCAGTCCCGGGACTAGCGGCTCCTCCTACGAGCAGTACTTC.

The CDR3 reads CASSYRLAGNNEQFF. As DNA, the CDR3 is TGTGCCAGCAGTTACCGACTAGCGGGGAACAATGAGCAGTTCTTC. The chain uses TRBV6-5 and TRBJ2-1, with TRBD2 matching over 11 bases. Germline values: CDR1 MNHEY, CDR2 SVGAGI. With 2 bases clipped from V and 5 bases from J, the junction kept 2 bases outside the gene matches. This CDR3 has 15 amino acids.

The V call is TRBV19, the J call TRBJ2-2, with TRBD2 matching over 15 bases. The J segment lost 4 bases and the V segment lost 5 bases, leaving 5 bases of the junction unmatched. The germline V gene encodes CDR1 LNHDA and CDR2 SQIVND (reference sequence). The CDR3 extends over 17 amino acids. In nucleotides, the CDR3 is TGTGCCAGTAGTCCAGGACTAGCGGGAGGGCCCACCGGGGAGCTGTTTTTT. Amino acids: CASSPGLAGGPTGELFF.

The V and J genes are TRBV2 and TRBJ1-6; 7 bases map to TRBD1. V gave up 5 bases and J gave up 10 bases; unmatched junction bases: 8. The CDR3 has 14 residues. Germline V gene data show CDR1 as SNHLY and CDR2 as FYNNEI. CDR3 residues: CASSLDRVGSPLHF. CDR3 sequence (DNA): TGTGCCAGCAGTTTAGACAGGGTAGGATCACCCCTCCACTTT.

This clone has just a few counts. The chain employs TRBV14 and TRBJ1-1; D gene unclear. The CDR3 totals 14 residues. V was clipped by 4 bases and J by 0 bases, with 9 bases between them. Germline CDR1 is SGHDN and CDR2 is FVKESK. The CDR3 DNA follows: TGTGCCAGCAGCCTCAACACGTTGAACACTGAAGCTTTCTTT. This codes for CASSLNTLNTEAFF.

The rearrangement joins TRBV5-5 to TRBJ1-3; perhaps TRBD1 as D (5 bases). Trimming stripped 6 bases from V and 3 bases from J, with 10 bases between. CDR3 size: 13 residues. CDR1 is SGHKS and CDR2 is YYEKEE in the germline V gene (reference sequence). The CDR3 loop reads CASTRTSGNTIYF. The CDR3 DNA is TGTGCCAGCACCAGGACAAGTGGAAACACCATATATTTT.

V is TRBV9 and J is TRBJ1-5; a possible D gene is TRBD1 (5 bases). The CDR3 runs to 18 residues. Germline loops: CDR1 SGDLS, CDR2 YYNGEE. Trimming left V 9 bases short and J 0 bases short, with 25 bases between. The CDR3 loop is CATTHHWGHIYSNQPQHF. The CDR3 DNA follows: TGTGCCACCACACATCACTGGGGCCATATATATAGCAATCAGCCCCAGCATTTT.

The sample holds a few counts of this clone. The genes are TRBV2 and TRBJ1-1; D might be TRBD1 (6 bases). The CDR3 is 15 amino acids. Germline CDR1 is SNHLY and CDR2 is FYNNEI. The ends were cut back, 1 base at V and 5 bases at J, with 14 bases in the middle. CDR3 DNA: TGTGCCAGCAGTGAAGGAAGGGGGGCGCGGACTGAAGCTTTCTTT. It specifies CASSEGRGARTEAFF. Combining the CDR3 with reference TRBV2 and TRBJ1-1 gives the whole variable domain EPEVTQTPSHQVTQMGQEVILRCVPISNHLYFYWYRQILGQKVEFLVSFYNNEISEKSEIFDDQFSVERPDGSNFTLKIRSTKLEDSAMYFCASSEGRGARTEAFFGQGTRLTVV.

The rearrangement joins TRBV5-1 to TRBJ2-7, with 7 bases lining up with TRBD2. From germline, CDR1 is SGHRS and CDR2 YFSETQ. This CDR3 spans 15 amino acids. The V and J ends lost 1 base and 2 bases, in that order; junction bases with no gene match: 6. The CDR3 sequence: CASSLSQGLTYEQYF. Written as DNA, the CDR3 is TGCGCCAGCAGCTTGAGTCAGGGACTAACCTACGAGCAGTACTTC.

This chain uses TRBV30 with TRBJ2-5, with a possible D match to TRBD1 (6 bases). Germline V gives CDR1 GTSNPN, CDR2 SVGIG (reference sequence). CDR3 length: 15 amino acids. Trimming removed 0 bases from V and 5 bases from J, with 16 bases in between. The CDR3 coding sequence is TGTGCCTGGAGTGTACCCCGCCTCGGACAGGAGACCCAGTACTTC. Its protein product is CAWSVPRLGQETQYF. The entire variable domain, with the rest obtained from reference TRBV30 and TRBJ2-5, is as follows: SQTIHQWPATLVQPVGSPLSLECTVEGTSNPNLYWYRQAAGRGLQLLFYSVGIGQISSEVPQNLSASRPQDRQFILSSKKLLLSDSGFYLCAWSVPRLGQETQYFGPGTRLLVL.

This chain joins TRBV18 and TRBJ1-2; tentative D call: TRBD1 (5 bases). The CDR3 loop spans 14 amino acids. Germline loops: CDR1 KGHSH, CDR2 LQKENI. Trimming left V 6 bases short and J 3 bases short, with 14 bases between. CDR3 sequence: CASSARGMDYGYTF. As DNA, the CDR3 is TGTGCCAGCTCCGCCCGGGGGATGGACTATGGCTACACCTTC.

The CDR3 coding sequence is TGCGCCAGCAGCCGCACCGGGGGGGACAACAATGAGCAGTTCTTC. It is translated as CASSRTGGDNNEQFF. The chain couples TRBV5-1 to TRBJ2-1, with 8 bases lining up with TRBD2. V lost 4 bases, J lost 5 bases, and 8 bases stayed unmatched. The germline CDR1 and CDR2 sequences are SGHRS and YFSETQ. The CDR3 runs to 15 residues.

The chain combines TRBV11-3 with TRBJ2-5; no definite D call. Germline lookup yields CDR1 SGHNT and CDR2 YENEEA. The V and J ends lost 5 bases and 4 bases respectively, with 14 bases between them. CDR3 length equals 14 residues. CDR3 protein: CASSAHWAVETQYF. The CDR3 nucleotides read TGTGCCAGCAGCGCCCATTGGGCAGTAGAGACCCAGTACTTC.

This clone was detected once. The J gene is TRBJ2-7, the V gene TRBV5-1, with 12 bases that match TRBD1. The V gene's germline CDR1 is SGHRS and CDR2 YFSETQ. The ends lost 0 bases at V and 5 bases at J; junction bases unmatched: 9. The length of the CDR3 is 17 residues. Here the CDR3 reads CASSLALGTGGVDEQYF. The CDR3 DNA reads TGCGCCAGCAGCTTGGCCCTTGGGACAGGGGGCGTCGACGAGCAGTACTTC.

The chain couples TRBV19 to TRBJ1-5; TRBD1 matches at 7 bases. The length of the CDR3 is 14 residues. With V trimmed by 6 bases and J by 4 bases, 6 bases remained unmatched. CDR1 LNHDA and CDR2 SQIVND come from the germline V gene (reference sequence). DNA of the CDR3: TGTGCCAGTAGCAGGGGGGCAGGGAATCAGCCCCAGCATTTT. The encoded protein is CASSRGAGNQPQHF.

In its sample, this clone was seen once. The chain has TRBV6-5 and TRBJ2-7; 7 positions agree with TRBD2. V lost 6 bases to trimming and J lost 3 bases; unmatched junction nucleotides: 8. Germline lookup yields CDR1 MNHEY and CDR2 SVGAGI. The CDR3 spans 14 residues. CDR3 nucleotides: TGTGCCAGCAGCCTATCTAGCGGACGCTACGAGCAGTACTTC. Translated, it gives CASSLSSGRYEQYF.

The V and J genes are TRBV5-1 and TRBJ2-1; 10 bases map to TRBD2. The J segment lost 9 bases and the V segment lost 0 bases, leaving 6 bases of the junction unmatched. CDR3 size: 15 residues. Germline CDR1 is SGHRS and CDR2 is YFSETQ. The CDR3 nucleotides read TGCGCCAGCAGCTTGGGAAGCGGGGGGGCCACTGAGCAGTTCTTC. This sequence encodes CASSLGSGGATEQFF.

This chain connects TRBV19 to TRBJ1-1; no definite D call. There are 14 residues in the CDR3. V was trimmed by 3 bases and J by 7 bases, leaving 15 bases between them. Germline V gives CDR1 LNHDA, CDR2 SQIVND (reference sequence). CDR3 sequence (DNA): TGTGCCAGTAGTATTGACCACAGCGCTAATGAAGCTTTCTTT. This codes for CASSIDHSANEAFF.

The J gene is TRBJ1-3, the V gene TRBV30; D not resolved. CDR3 length equals 13 residues. V lost 4 bases and J 0 bases, leaving 7 bases between the germline ends. In germline, CDR1 is GTSNPN, CDR2 SVGIG (reference sequence). In DNA form, the CDR3 reads TGTGCCTGGACCGGCAGCTCTGGAAACACCATATATTTT. Protein sequence: CAWTGSSGNTIYF.

This clone was counted a few times. The chain recombines TRBV30 with TRBJ1-1; unclear D gene. CDR1 is GTSNPN and CDR2 is SVGIG in the germline V gene (reference sequence). This CDR3 has 13 amino acids. V gave up 2 bases and J gave up 0 bases, with 7 bases separating them. For the CDR3, the DNA is TGTGCCTGGAGTAATCTCATGAACACTGAAGCTTTCTTT. Translated: CAWSNLMNTEAFF.

The chain combines TRBV18 with TRBJ2-1, with D unclear. The CDR3 totals 15 residues. V shed 3 bases and J shed 7 bases, with 16 bases lying between them. CDR1 and CDR2 (germline): KGHSH, LQKENI. CDR3 sequence reads: CASSPPARTENEQFF. For the CDR3, the DNA is TGTGCCAGCTCACCCCCGGCCCGAACAGAAAATGAGCAGTTCTTC.

The chain joins TRBV15 to TRBJ2-7, with a weak D call TRBD2 (6 bases). This CDR3 spans 15 amino acids. From germline, CDR1 is LNHNV and CDR2 YYDKDF (reference sequence). Trimming cost V 0 bases and J 3 bases, with 12 bases left between them. The CDR3 DNA sequence: TGTGCCACCAGCAGAGATACCGGGGGTTACTACGAGCAGTACTTC. Translating gives CATSRDTGGYYEQYF.